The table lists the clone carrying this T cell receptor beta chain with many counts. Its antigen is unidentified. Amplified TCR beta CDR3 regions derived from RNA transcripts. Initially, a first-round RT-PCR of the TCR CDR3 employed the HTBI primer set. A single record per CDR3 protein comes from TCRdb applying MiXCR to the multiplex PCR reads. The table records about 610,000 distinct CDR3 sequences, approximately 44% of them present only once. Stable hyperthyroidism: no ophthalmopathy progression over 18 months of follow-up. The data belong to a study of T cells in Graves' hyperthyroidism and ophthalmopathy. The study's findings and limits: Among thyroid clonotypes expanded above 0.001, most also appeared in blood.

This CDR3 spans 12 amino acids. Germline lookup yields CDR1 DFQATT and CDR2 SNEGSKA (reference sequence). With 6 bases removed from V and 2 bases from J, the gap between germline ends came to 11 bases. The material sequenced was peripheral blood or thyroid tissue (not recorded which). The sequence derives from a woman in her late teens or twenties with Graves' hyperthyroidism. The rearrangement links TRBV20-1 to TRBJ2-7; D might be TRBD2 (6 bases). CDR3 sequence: CSATLAPYEQYF. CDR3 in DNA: TGCAGTGCCACACTAGCACCCTACGAGCAGTACTTC.